This T cell receptor (beta chain) was obtained from a study of radiation and T cells in renal cell carcinoma. Time point defined: baseline pretreatment blood. Treatment indicated: 15 Gy SBRT to primary tumor, nephrectomy 4 weeks later. Blood was sampled at baseline, 2 weeks and 4 weeks after SBRT. This renal cell carcinoma was of the clear cell type. Whole-study findings and limits: Without pretreatment biopsies, baseline tumor clonotype presence was undetermined. In blood, top tumor clones expanded by 2 weeks, shrinking by 4.

A remark on this clone: Its antigen is not identified.

Generated by immunoSEQ multiplex PCR, the TCRdb table keeps only in-frame clones and is missing some. The sample holds about 150,000 clones, around 89% seen once. This receptor was identified in a woman in her sixties or seventies with renal cell carcinoma. The input for sequencing was blood, taken from a patient whose treatment included radiotherapy and nephrectomy.

The CDR3 loop reads CASSQTQGGYYEQYF. In nucleotides, the CDR3 is TGTGCCAGCAGCCAGACTCAGGGGGGATACTACGAGCAGTACTTC. This chain uses TRBV4-2 with TRBJ2-7; D may be TRBD1 (7 bases). Trimming cost V 3 bases and J 3 bases, with 15 bases left between them. Germline V CDR1 and CDR2: LGHNA, YNFKEQ. The CDR3 covers 15 residues.